This T cell receptor (beta chain) was recovered during a study of blood T cell repertoires in COVID-19. Across the study: Sources were T cells, B-cell-depleted T cells, or PBMCs; the material itself was cDNA or gDNA.

The repertoire was sequenced with immunoSEQ multiplex PCR; TCRdb's copy has only in-frame clones and lacks some. The repertoire holds roughly 200,000 clones, with more than 80% as singletons. The cohort comprised adults aged 18 to 89 years residing in about two dozen US areas. Cohort placement rested on clinical history that participants reported themselves. Sequencing was done on a sample of PBMCs or T cells enriched from blood (not recorded which). The clonotype was recovered from a man between 25 and 39 years old who had recovered from COVID-19.

The CDR3 here is CASSDRHFQETQYF. For the CDR3, the DNA is TGCGCCAGCAGCGACCGACACTTCCAAGAGACCCAGTACTTC. V gene TRBV4-1 combines with J gene TRBJ2-5; D call uncertain. Trimming cost V 5 bases and J 1 base, with 11 bases left between them. In germline, CDR1 is MGHRA, CDR2 YSYEKL. This CDR3 has 14 amino acids.